This is a list of T cell receptor beta chains from one sample in a study of cytotoxic CD8 clonotypes in ibrutinib-treated CLL. TCRdb's copy holds only in-frame clones and misses some; the assay was immunoSEQ multiplex PCR. The sample contains around 160,000 clones, around nine tenths of which appear only once. This specimen consisted of PBMCs, obtained at disease progression, from a patient treated with ibrutinib. Receptors originate from a human donor with chronic lymphocytic leukemia. The CDR3 runs from the conserved cysteine through the conserved F or W. The D gene is left open where the match is weak. Clone size is not always given. Where it is, it says once, few, many or a class for expanded clones.

D,V,J,size,CDR3,DNA
NA,TRBV6-1,TRBJ2-7,NA,CASSARTGGSSYEQYF,TGTGCCAGCAGTGCGAGGACGGGGGGCAGCTCCTACGAGCAGTACTTC
TRBD2,TRBV29-1,TRBJ2-3,NA,CSVGISGFTDTQYF,TGCAGCGTTGGTATTAGCGGGTTCACAGATACGCAGTATTTT
NA,TRBV28,TRBJ1-4,NA,CASGAGGLWGSTNEKLFF,TGTGCCAGCGGGGCTGGAGGGTTATGGGGATCAACTAATGAAAAACTGTTTTTT
NA,TRBV12-5,TRBJ1-1,NA,CASGLVRVGDSSTEAFF,TGTGCTAGTGGTTTGGTACGAGTAGGGGATAGTAGCACTGAAGCTTTCTTT
NA,TRBV7-2,TRBJ2-3,NA,CASSLYPGGTDTQYF,TGTGCCAGCAGCTTATACCCGGGGGGCACAGATACGCAGTATTTT
TRBD1,TRBV6-6,TRBJ1-1,NA,CASTDLRTGSNTEAFF,TGTGCCAGCACCGATTTACGGACAGGATCGAACACTGAAGCTTTCTTT
NA,TRBV19,TRBJ1-2,NA,CASSVAENLNYGYTF,TGTGCCAGTAGTGTGGCGGAAAACCTTAACTATGGCTACACCTTC
TRBD2,TRBV5-1,TRBJ2-2,NA,CASSPSGKRDTGELFF,TGCGCCAGCAGCCCGAGCGGGAAGAGGGACACCGGGGAGCTGTTTTTT
TRBD1,TRBV11-2,TRBJ1-4,NA,CASSRSYRWGQDNEKLFF,TGTGCCAGCAGCCGGTCCTACCGTTGGGGACAGGATAATGAAAAACTGTTTTTT
TRBD2,TRBV6-5,TRBJ2-7,NA,CASSFFSGSFEQYF,TGTGCCAGCAGTTTCTTTAGCGGGAGCTTCGAGCAGTACTTC
NA,TRBV19,TRBJ1-5,NA,CASSALYGSNQPQHF,TGTGCCAGTAGTGCTCTCTATGGTAGCAATCAGCCCCAGCATTTT
TRBD1,TRBV29-1,TRBJ2-3,NA,CSVEQGPKDTQYF,TGCAGCGTCGAACAGGGGCCAAAAGATACGCAGTATTTT
TRBD1,TRBV28,TRBJ2-7,NA,CASLPGQGTDEQYF,TGTGCCAGCCTTCCGGGACAGGGGACGGACGAGCAGTACTTC
TRBD2,TRBV6-5,TRBJ2-1,once,CASSYFVAGVRNEQFF,TGTGCCAGCAGTTACTTCGTAGCGGGAGTACGCAATGAGCAGTTCTTC
NA,TRBV27,TRBJ1-2,NA,CASSARGGGVYGNYGYTF,TGTGCCAGCAGTGCCCGAGGTGGCGGGGTATACGGAAACTATGGCTACACCTTC
TRBD1,TRBV7-9,TRBJ1-4,NA,CASSLAIVQQGKNEKLFF,TGTGCCAGCAGCTTAGCAATAGTACAACAGGGGAAAAATGAAAAACTGTTTTTT
NA,TRBV7-2,TRBJ2-3,NA,CASSLAGTHTDTQYF,TGTGCCAGCAGCTTAGCCGGGACTCACACAGATACGCAGTATTTT
TRBD1,TRBV5-1,TRBJ2-2,NA,CASSLLGQGFRDTGELFF,TGCGCCAGCAGCTTGTTGGGACAGGGTTTTCGTGACACCGGGGAGCTGTTTTTT
NA,TRBV5-1,TRBJ2-1,NA,CASSLTSPYNEQFF,TGCGCCAGCAGCTTGACTAGCCCTTACAATGAGCAGTTCTTC